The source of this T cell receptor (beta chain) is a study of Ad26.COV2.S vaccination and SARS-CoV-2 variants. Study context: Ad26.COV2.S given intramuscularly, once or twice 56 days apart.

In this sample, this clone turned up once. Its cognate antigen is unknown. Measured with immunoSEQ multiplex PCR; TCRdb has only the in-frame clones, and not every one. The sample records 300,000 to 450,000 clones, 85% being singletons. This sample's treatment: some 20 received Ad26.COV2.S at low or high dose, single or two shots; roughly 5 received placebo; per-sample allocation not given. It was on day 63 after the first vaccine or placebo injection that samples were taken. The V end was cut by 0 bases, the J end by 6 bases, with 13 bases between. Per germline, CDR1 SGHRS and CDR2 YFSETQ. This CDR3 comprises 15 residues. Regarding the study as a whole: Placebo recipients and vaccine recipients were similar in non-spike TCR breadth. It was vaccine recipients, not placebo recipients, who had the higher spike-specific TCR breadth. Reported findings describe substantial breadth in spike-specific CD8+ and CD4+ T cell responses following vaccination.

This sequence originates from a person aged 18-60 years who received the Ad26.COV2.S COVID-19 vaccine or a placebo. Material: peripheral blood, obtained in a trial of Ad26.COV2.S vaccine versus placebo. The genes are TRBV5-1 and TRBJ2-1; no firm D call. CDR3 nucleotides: TGCGCCAGCAGCTTGGCCGGTTGGGCGTCCAATGAGCAGTTCTTC. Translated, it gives CASSLAGWASNEQFF. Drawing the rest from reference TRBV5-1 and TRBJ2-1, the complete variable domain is KAGVTQTPRYLIKTRGQQVTLSCSPISGHRSVSWYQQTPGQGLQFLFEYFSETQRNKGNFPGRFSGRQFSNSRSEMNVSTLELGDSALYLCASSLAGWASNEQFFGPGTRLTVL.